One and the same sample provided the 18 T cell receptor beta chains below, sequenced in a study of blood T cell repertoires in COVID-19. TCRdb keeps only in-frame clones here, not all; method: immunoSEQ multiplex PCR. The sample has around 200,000 clones; over 70% are singletons. Sequencing used peripheral blood. The receptors derive from a woman aged 50 to 60 with acute or convalescent COVID-19.

The chain employs TRBV9 and TRBJ2-7, with D perhaps TRBD1 (5 bases). The CDR3 has 13 residues. CDR1 and CDR2 (germline): SGDLS, YYNGEE. The V end was cut by 5 bases, the J end by 0 bases, with 9 bases between. The CDR3 coding sequence is TGTGCCAGCAGTAGACAGAGCTCCTACGAGCAGTACTTC. Its protein is CASSRQSSYEQYF.

The J gene is TRBJ2-7, the V gene TRBV7-2; 10 bases match TRBD2. V lost 8 bases, J lost 6 bases, and 10 bases stayed unmatched. CDR1 is SGHTA, CDR2 FQGNSA, per germline. This CDR3 is 14 amino acids long. This CDR3 reads CASLRAGGPLEQYF. Written as DNA, the CDR3 is TGTGCCAGCTTGCGAGCGGGAGGGCCACTCGAGCAGTACTTC.

The rearrangement uses TRBV10-3 and TRBJ2-2; a weak D match, TRBD1 (6 bases). CDR1 and CDR2 (germline): ENHRY, SYGVKD. This CDR3 has 16 residues. V dropped 6 bases and J dropped 5 bases, with 19 bases sitting between them. Here the CDR3 reads CAISDGRGSGTGELFF. CDR3 coding DNA: TGTGCCATCAGCGACGGAAGGGGGTCAGGTACCGGGGAGCTGTTTTTT.

This clone appeared a single time. The rearrangement links TRBV12-3 or TRBV12-4 to TRBJ1-1; 10 bases are a match to TRBD1. Unmatched junction bases numbered 6, after V lost 8 bases and J lost 6 bases. This CDR3 comprises 13 residues. The CDR3 coding sequence is TGTGCCAGCTTGGGACAGGGGTGGGCTGAAGCTTTCTTT. Amino acid sequence: CASLGQGWAEAFF.

This clone was counted once. The chain employs TRBV3-1 (or the pseudogene TRBV3-2) and TRBJ2-3; a weak D match, TRBD1 (5 bases). The CDR3 has 15 amino acids. Germline V gene lookup returns CDR1 LGHDT and CDR2 YNNKEL (reference sequence). Trimming shortened V by 1 base and J by 5 bases, and 13 bases separated the two germline ends. The CDR3 loop reads CASSQAGAYKDTQYF. DNA for the CDR3: TGTGCCAGCAGCCAAGCTGGGGCGTATAAAGATACGCAGTATTTT.

To note about this clone: Germline and junction disagree at one end, which may indicate a read error. V is TRBV5-6 and J is TRBJ2-3; 7 nucleotides align to TRBD2. The CDR3 extends over 13 amino acids. Germline V gives CDR1 SGHDT, CDR2 YYEEEE. CDR3 nucleotide sequence: TGTGCCAGCAGCTTGTCGACCCGGGAGGTAGGGGATTTT. Amino acid sequence: CASSLSTREVGDF.

This chain uses TRBV2 with TRBJ2-1; 9 nucleotides align to TRBD2. Germline values: CDR1 SNHLY, CDR2 FYNNEI. V was pared by 8 bases and J by 7 bases, with 6 bases of the junction left unmatched. The CDR3 has 13 residues. The CDR3 bases are TGTGCCAGCTTTAGCGGGAGTGTGAATGAGCAGTTCTTC. It specifies CASFSGSVNEQFF.

In its sample, this clone was seen a few times. The V and J genes are TRBV6-5 and TRBJ1-1, with D unresolved. Germline V CDR1 and CDR2: MNHEY, SVGAGI. V lost 6 bases and J lost 0, with 8 bases in between. The CDR3 length is 13 residues. CDR3: CASSLQLNTEAFF. CDR3 DNA sequence: TGTGCCAGCAGCCTACAGCTGAACACTGAAGCTTTCTTT.

Only a few counts were recorded for this clone. CDR3 loop: CASSLIGGGVWNTEAFF. The CDR3 coding sequence is TGTGCCAGCAGTTTAATAGGCGGCGGAGTTTGGAACACTGAAGCTTTCTTT. The chain combines TRBV28 with TRBJ1-1, with unresolved D. This CDR3 has 17 amino acids. The V end lost 2 bases, the J end lost 1 base, and 17 bases lay between the germline ends. Germline CDR1 reads MDHEN; CDR2 reads SYDVKM.

V gene TRBV19 combines with J gene TRBJ1-5; tentatively, D is TRBD1 (6 bases). The germline gives CDR1 LNHDA, CDR2 SQIVND (reference sequence). Between the trimmed V and J ends, which lost 6 bases and 0 bases, there was a span of 12 bases. The CDR3 is 15 amino acids. DNA for the CDR3: TGTGCCAGTAGCCCCGGGACACGTAGCAATCAGCCCCAGCATTTT. This codes for CASSPGTRSNQPQHF.

The V gene is TRBV18, the J gene TRBJ2-3, with 7 bases that match TRBD2. CDR3 length: 16 residues. The V gene's germline CDR1 is KGHSH and CDR2 LQKENI. Unmatched junction bases numbered 5, after V lost 1 base and J lost 1 base. CDR3: CASSPRGGDRTDTQYF. DNA of the CDR3: TGTGCCAGCTCACCACGGGGGGGAGACCGCACAGATACGCAGTATTTT.

The gene calls are TRBV27 and TRBJ2-7; 10 bases align to TRBD2. J was trimmed by 3 bases and V by 3 bases; bases with no gene match: 5. This CDR3 comprises 15 residues. The V gene's germline CDR1 is MNHEY and CDR2 SMNVEV (reference sequence). The CDR3 region is CASSFSGRVLYEQYF. The CDR3 nucleotides read TGTGCCAGCAGTTTCAGCGGGAGGGTCCTCTACGAGCAGTACTTC.

The chain combines TRBV6-5 with TRBJ1-4; D gene uncertain. The CDR3 length is 12 residues. V dropped 9 bases and J dropped 10 bases, with 15 bases sitting between them. Germline V CDR1 and CDR2: MNHEY, SVGAGI. The CDR3 coding sequence is TGTGCCAGTTTTGGTATCCCGGGAAAACTGTTTTTT. Its protein product is CASFGIPGKLFF.

The genes are TRBV5-1 and TRBJ2-7, with D possibly matching TRBD2 (5 bases). The CDR3 extends over 13 amino acids. Trimming took 1 base from V and 7 from J, leaving 12 bases between them. CDR1 and CDR2 from the germline V gene are SGHRS and YFSETQ. The CDR3 region is CASSLRERSEQYF. CDR3 coding DNA: TGCGCCAGCAGCTTGAGGGAGCGGTCTGAGCAGTACTTC.

The chain uses TRBV5-7 and TRBJ1-5, with D maybe TRBD1 (5 bases). TRBV5-7 is classed as an ORF, of uncertain function. With 4 bases removed from V and 3 bases from J, the gap between germline ends came to 14 bases. There are 15 residues in the CDR3. The CDR3 DNA reads as TGTGCCAGCAGCCATACCAGACAGACCAATCAGCCCCAGCATTTT. As protein: CASSHTRQTNQPQHF.

V and J are TRBV28 and TRBJ2-7; weak D call: TRBD1 (7 bases). The CDR3 covers 15 residues. Trimming shortened V by 4 bases and J by 3 bases, and 16 bases separated the two germline ends. Germline values: CDR1 MDHEN, CDR2 SYDVKM. DNA for the CDR3: TGTGCCAGCAGTTCCCCAGGGGGGAACTTCTACGAGCAGTACTTC. This translates into CASSSPGGNFYEQYF.

This clone has just one count. The chain recombines TRBV27 with TRBJ2-7; 9 positions match TRBD2. Germline CDR1 and CDR2: MNHEY and SMNVEV (reference sequence). Trimming cost V 2 bases and J 5 bases; bases outside gene matches: 13. This CDR3 contains 17 residues. Here the CDR3 reads CASSLSIAGAGLDEQYF. CDR3 in DNA: TGTGCCAGCAGTTTAAGCATAGCGGGGGCAGGTTTGGACGAGCAGTACTTC.

The J gene is TRBJ2-4, the V gene TRBV2; D call uncertain. CDR1 is SNHLY and CDR2 is FYNNEI in the germline V gene. This CDR3 is built from 14 residues. Trimming removed 7 bases from V and 8 bases from J, with 18 bases in between. CDR3: CASTPQAPVDIQYF. CDR3 bases: TGTGCCAGCACCCCTCAGGCCCCAGTGGACATTCAGTACTTC.